These T cell receptor beta chains were read from a single sample in a study of cytomegalovirus exposure and HLA in healthy donors. The table came from immunoSEQ multiplex PCR; TCRdb's copy has only in-frame clones and leaves some out. This table has around 170,000 clones, about 78% appearing once. The sample taken for sequencing was PBMCs. The receptors derive from a man aged 35 to 55 in good health and CMV-seronegative. Both conserved end residues are part of each CDR3. Each record gives: D gene, V gene, clone size, J gene, CDR3 protein, CDR3 DNA. D genes are given only for firm matches. Clone size is given for some rows only: seen once, a few or many times, or a class if the clone is expanded.

D gene: TRBD2; V gene: TRBV27; clone size: .; J gene: TRBJ2-1; CDR3 protein: CASSLRLAGGWNEQFF; CDR3 DNA: TGTGCCAGCAGTTTAAGACTAGCGGGTGGCTGGAATGAGCAGTTCTTC
D gene: TRBD1; V gene: TRBV25-1; clone size: .; J gene: TRBJ2-7; CDR3 protein: CASSDFGQGAFYEQYF; CDR3 DNA: TGTGCCAGCAGTGACTTCGGACAGGGGGCTTTCTACGAGCAGTACTTC
D gene: .; V gene: TRBV11-2; clone size: .; J gene: TRBJ2-3; CDR3 protein: CASSSERGGGRDTQYF; CDR3 DNA: TGTGCCAGCAGCTCCGAACGGGGCGGGGGCAGAGATACGCAGTATTTT
D gene: .; V gene: TRBV11-2; clone size: .; J gene: TRBJ2-5; CDR3 protein: CASSLGVRTTEETQYF; CDR3 DNA: TGTGCCAGCAGCTTAGGGGTCCGGACTACAGAGGAGACCCAGTACTTC
D gene: TRBD1; V gene: TRBV7-9; clone size: few; J gene: TRBJ1-1; CDR3 protein: CASTPPGTANTEAFF; CDR3 DNA: TGTGCCAGCACCCCCCCCGGGACAGCGAACACTGAAGCTTTCTTT
D gene: TRBD2; V gene: TRBV6-6; clone size: .; J gene: TRBJ2-1; CDR3 protein: CASSFSGREQFF; CDR3 DNA: TGTGCCAGCAGTTTTAGCGGGCGGGAGCAGTTCTTC
D gene: TRBD1; V gene: TRBV19; clone size: .; J gene: TRBJ1-4; CDR3 protein: CASSIDRPGQGRSDHEKLFF; CDR3 DNA: TGTGCCAGTAGTATAGATCGTCCGGGACAGGGCCGGTCCGATCATGAAAAACTGTTTTTT
D gene: TRBD1; V gene: TRBV29-1; clone size: .; J gene: TRBJ2-3; CDR3 protein: CSVERGTVSTDTQYF; CDR3 DNA: TGCAGCGTTGAAAGAGGGACAGTAAGTACAGATACGCAGTATTTT
D gene: TRBD2; V gene: TRBV2; clone size: .; J gene: TRBJ2-1; CDR3 protein: CASSDASGRINEQFF; CDR3 DNA: TGTGCCAGCAGTGACGCTAGCGGGAGAATCAATGAGCAGTTCTTC
D gene: .; V gene: TRBV2; clone size: .; J gene: TRBJ2-2; CDR3 protein: CASGRNTGELFF; CDR3 DNA: TGTGCCAGCGGCAGGAACACCGGGGAGCTGTTTTTT
D gene: TRBD2; V gene: TRBV19; clone size: .; J gene: TRBJ2-1; CDR3 protein: CASSRLAGVSSYNEQFF; CDR3 DNA: TGTGCCAGTAGTAGGCTAGCGGGAGTGTCCTCCTACAATGAGCAGTTCTTC
D gene: TRBD2; V gene: TRBV4-3; clone size: .; J gene: TRBJ2-7; CDR3 protein: CASSQGTSGWYEQYF; CDR3 DNA: TGCGCCAGCAGCCAAGGGACTAGCGGGTGGTACGAGCAGTACTTC
D gene: .; V gene: TRBV25-1; clone size: .; J gene: TRBJ1-1; CDR3 protein: CASSDAWRGTEAFF; CDR3 DNA: TGTGCCAGCAGTGATGCGTGGCGCGGCACTGAAGCTTTCTTT
D gene: .; V gene: TRBV30; clone size: once; J gene: TRBJ2-5; CDR3 protein: CAWAVGETQYF; CDR3 DNA: TGTGCCTGGGCGGTAGGAGAGACCCAGTACTTC
D gene: TRBD1; V gene: TRBV7-2; clone size: .; J gene: TRBJ2-5; CDR3 protein: CASSVDRVTPPYF; CDR3 DNA: TGTGCCAGCAGCGTAGACAGGGTCACTCCCCCGTACTTC
D gene: TRBD1; V gene: TRBV6-5; clone size: .; J gene: TRBJ1-4; CDR3 protein: CASSYPGQGGEKLFF; CDR3 DNA: TGTGCCAGCAGTTACCCGGGACAGGGGGGCGAAAAACTGTTTTTT
D gene: .; V gene: TRBV2; clone size: .; J gene: TRBJ2-3; CDR3 protein: CASSVRRVGGGPFTDTQYF; CDR3 DNA: TGTGCCAGCAGTGTAAGGAGGGTGGGGGGGGGCCCCTTCACAGATACGCAGTATTTT
D gene: .; V gene: TRBV7-9; clone size: .; J gene: TRBJ1-1; CDR3 protein: CASSQAREAFF; CDR3 DNA: TGTGCCAGCAGCCAAGCACGGGAAGCTTTCTTT
D gene: TRBD2; V gene: TRBV4-3; clone size: .; J gene: TRBJ2-7; CDR3 protein: CASSPSGYLEQYF; CDR3 DNA: TGCGCCAGCAGCCCTAGCGGGTATCTCGAGCAGTACTTC
D gene: .; V gene: TRBV5-1; clone size: .; J gene: TRBJ1-1; CDR3 protein: CASSPQANTEAFF; CDR3 DNA: TGCGCCAGCAGCCCACAGGCGAACACTGAAGCTTTCTTT
D gene: TRBD1; V gene: TRBV9; clone size: .; J gene: TRBJ1-5; CDR3 protein: CASSRQGLNQPQHF; CDR3 DNA: TGTGCCAGCAGTCGACAGGGGCTCAATCAGCCCCAGCATTTT
D gene: TRBD1; V gene: TRBV9; clone size: .; J gene: TRBJ1-2; CDR3 protein: CASSAQGTANYGYTF; CDR3 DNA: TGTGCCAGCAGCGCACAGGGGACCGCTAACTATGGCTACACCTTC
D gene: TRBD2; V gene: TRBV7-2; clone size: once; J gene: TRBJ2-3; CDR3 protein: CASSLFSGGPGADTQYF; CDR3 DNA: TGTGCCAGCAGCTTATTCAGCGGGGGGCCGGGGGCAGATACGCAGTATTTT
D gene: .; V gene: TRBV18; clone size: .; J gene: TRBJ1-4; CDR3 protein: CASSPTRVTNEKLFF; CDR3 DNA: TGTGCCAGCTCGCCGACTCGAGTCACTAATGAAAAACTGTTTTTT
D gene: TRBD2; V gene: TRBV2; clone size: .; J gene: TRBJ2-7; CDR3 protein: CALRGGRSSYEQYF; CDR3 DNA: TGTGCCCTAAGGGGCGGGAGAAGCTCCTACGAGCAGTACTTC
D gene: TRBD2; V gene: TRBV19; clone size: .; J gene: TRBJ2-1; CDR3 protein: CASSPAGVGYNEQFF; CDR3 DNA: TGTGCCAGTAGCCCAGCGGGAGTTGGCTACAATGAGCAGTTCTTC
D gene: .; V gene: TRBV15; clone size: once; J gene: TRBJ2-1; CDR3 protein: CATRRGAGNEQFF; CDR3 DNA: TGTGCCACCAGACGGGGGGCAGGGAATGAGCAGTTCTTC
D gene: TRBD1; V gene: TRBV10-3; clone size: few; J gene: TRBJ1-1; CDR3 protein: CAVQGNGEAFF; CDR3 DNA: TGTGCCGTACAGGGGAATGGTGAAGCTTTCTTT
D gene: .; V gene: TRBV21-1; clone size: .; J gene: TRBJ2-3; CDR3 protein: CASSKRTSTDTQYF; CDR3 DNA: TGTGCCAGCAGCAAACGGACTAGCACAGATACGCAGTATTTT
D gene: TRBD2; V gene: TRBV5-1; clone size: .; J gene: TRBJ2-3; CDR3 protein: CASSLVASGGTDTQYF; CDR3 DNA: TGCGCCAGCAGCTTGGTGGCTAGCGGCGGTACAGATACGCAGTATTTT
D gene: TRBD2; V gene: TRBV15; clone size: once; J gene: TRBJ2-7; CDR3 protein: CATSRSSGSMYEQYF; CDR3 DNA: TGTGCCACCAGCAGATCTAGCGGGAGTATGTACGAGCAGTACTTC
D gene: .; V gene: TRBV6-4; clone size: .; J gene: TRBJ2-1; CDR3 protein: CASSDRRGEQFF; CDR3 DNA: TGTGCCAGCAGTGATAGGAGGGGCGAGCAGTTCTTC
D gene: TRBD1; V gene: TRBV7-2; clone size: .; J gene: TRBJ1-2; CDR3 protein: CASSPGTVAFYGYTF; CDR3 DNA: TGTGCCAGCAGCCCAGGGACAGTGGCTTTCTATGGCTACACCTTC
D gene: TRBD1; V gene: TRBV7-2; clone size: .; J gene: TRBJ1-1; CDR3 protein: CASSRPGQTNTEAFF; CDR3 DNA: TGTGCCAGCAGCCGGCCGGGACAGACGAACACTGAAGCTTTCTTT
D gene: .; V gene: TRBV11-2; clone size: .; J gene: TRBJ2-1; CDR3 protein: CASSLGSRGNEQFF; CDR3 DNA: TGTGCCAGCAGCTTAGGATCCCGGGGCAATGAGCAGTTCTTC
D gene: TRBD1; V gene: TRBV6-1; clone size: .; J gene: TRBJ1-2; CDR3 protein: CASSSLGQGSYGYTF; CDR3 DNA: TGTGCCAGCAGTTCCCTGGGACAGGGGAGCTATGGCTACACCTTC
D gene: TRBD1; V gene: TRBV7-9; clone size: .; J gene: TRBJ1-1; CDR3 protein: CASSVGQPGDTEAFF; CDR3 DNA: TGTGCCAGCAGCGTGGGACAGCCGGGGGACACTGAAGCTTTCTTT
D gene: TRBD1; V gene: TRBV7-6; clone size: once; J gene: TRBJ2-2; CDR3 protein: CASSPVGALGTGGTGELFF; CDR3 DNA: TGTGCCAGCAGCCCAGTAGGGGCCCTCGGGACAGGGGGTACCGGGGAGCTGTTTTTT
D gene: .; V gene: TRBV7-7; clone size: .; J gene: TRBJ2-5; CDR3 protein: CASSLGGTQETQYF; CDR3 DNA: TGTGCCAGCAGCTTAGGCGGAACCCAAGAGACCCAGTACTTC
D gene: .; V gene: TRBV4-1; clone size: .; J gene: TRBJ1-2; CDR3 protein: CASSQDSANYGYTF; CDR3 DNA: TGCGCCAGCAGCCAAGATTCAGCGAACTATGGCTACACCTTC
D gene: TRBD2; V gene: TRBV25-1; clone size: .; J gene: TRBJ2-7; CDR3 protein: CASSPLTSGEGNEQYF; CDR3 DNA: TGTGCCAGCAGTCCCCTCACTAGCGGGGAGGGTAACGAGCAGTACTTC
D gene: .; V gene: TRBV19; clone size: .; J gene: TRBJ2-6; CDR3 protein: CASSIDGAGRTSGANVLTF; CDR3 DNA: TGTGCCAGTAGTATAGATGGGGCGGGGAGAACCTCTGGGGCCAACGTCCTGACTTTC
D gene: TRBD2; V gene: TRBV7-6; clone size: .; J gene: TRBJ2-5; CDR3 protein: CASSPLLVAGIETQYF; CDR3 DNA: TGTGCCAGCAGCCCCCTGTTGGTAGCGGGCATAGAGACCCAGTACTTC
D gene: .; V gene: TRBV4-3; clone size: .; J gene: TRBJ2-1; CDR3 protein: CASSQSQGWVEQFF; CDR3 DNA: TGCGCCAGCAGCCAATCCCAGGGGTGGGTCGAGCAGTTCTTC
D gene: TRBD2; V gene: TRBV6-6; clone size: .; J gene: TRBJ2-1; CDR3 protein: CASSIAGGNNEQFF; CDR3 DNA: TGTGCCAGCAGTATAGCGGGAGGTAACAATGAGCAGTTCTTC
D gene: .; V gene: TRBV5-1; clone size: .; J gene: TRBJ1-1; CDR3 protein: CASSLRLSRDTEAFF; CDR3 DNA: TGCGCCAGCAGCTTGAGGTTATCCAGGGACACTGAAGCTTTCTTT